This is a list of T cell receptor beta chains from one sample in a study of CD8+ T cells in alopecia areata. Sequencing used immunoSEQ multiplex PCR; TCRdb keeps in-frame clones, though not all of them. The sample gives a few hundred thousand clones, more than 30% of which show up once; 0.4% to 0.55% is in the top ten. The sequenced sample was CD4+ T cells sorted from blood, obtained at approximately week 31, from a patient treated with tofacitinib. The receptors were gathered from a human donor with alopecia areata. The CDR3 runs from the conserved cysteine through the conserved F or W.

TRBV5-1,TRBJ1-1,CASSPGQGTNTEAFF
TRBV9,TRBJ2-5,CASSSSETQYF
TRBV5-6,TRBJ2-7,CASSATTGQVYEQYF
TRBV29-1,TRBJ2-3,CSPVRGNTQYF
TRBV7-3,TRBJ2-3,CASSLIGRLAGDRPDTQYF
TRBV19,TRBJ1-1,CASGQGSVTEAFF
TRBV19,TRBJ2-1,CASSPRRQGGEQFF
TRBV5-6,TRBJ2-4,CASTTGVDGNIQYF
TRBV6-1,TRBJ1-5,CASSEREGPGQPQHF
TRBV9,TRBJ2-2,CASSPPQLRTLANTGELFF
TRBV7-9,TRBJ2-1,CASSLTGVGEQFF
TRBV9,TRBJ2-7,CASSLGAGGSYEQYF
TRBV6-5,TRBJ1-1,CASSYDTTGRNTEAFF
TRBV29-1,TRBJ2-3,CSVDGAGNTDTQYF
TRBV11-2,TRBJ1-2,CASSLQGDYGYTF
TRBV29-1,TRBJ2-7,CSVVGNTYEQYF
TRBV1,TRBJ1-5,CTIVPQHF
TRBV18,TRBJ2-3,CASSQSTGSTQYF
TRBV30,TRBJ1-1,CAWSFVSTEAFF
TRBV7-6,TRBJ2-1,CASSFSSANNEQFF
TRBV7-9,TRBJ2-5,CASNPGLAGGETQYF
TRBV2,TRBJ1-1,CASSAQRTGNTEAFF
TRBV2,TRBJ1-6,CASSQGHGVNSPLHF
TRBV7-9,TRBJ1-2,CASSLGSVYGYTF
TRBV5-1,TRBJ2-2,CASWRGSGGELFF
TRBV5-4,TRBJ1-2,CASSLQTRRGYTF
TRBV6-1,TRBJ2-4,CASSAGTGAKNIQYF
TRBV2,TRBJ2-7,CASSTQEQSYEQYF
TRBV7-9,TRBJ1-5,CASSSDRGGKDQPQHF
TRBV6-6,TRBJ2-7,CASSYSPRGNDEQYF
TRBV12-5,TRBJ2-3,CASGSGQGRETQYF
TRBV30,TRBJ2-7,CAWSQSYEQYF
TRBV4-1,TRBJ1-5,CASSQDFGQPQHF
TRBV29-1,TRBJ2-3,CSGKLATSTDTQYF
TRBV6-5,TRBJ1-1,CASSTQTEAFF
TRBV29-1,TRBJ1-1,CSVDIGLPQAFF
TRBV19,TRBJ1-5,CASSIDRQGVRPQHF